The 20 T cell receptor beta chains below were found in one sample sequenced in a study of T cell repertoires in cytomegalovirus infection. MiXCR, run by TCRdb on the reads, gives a single entry per CDR3 protein. The sample holds under 850,000 distinct CDR3 sequences; less than 40% are singletons and the top ten take 2.8%. Sequencing was done on a sample of PBMCs. The receptors were gathered from a human donor in good health (CMV status not recorded). Some clones in this sample may be carry-over from other donors' samples.

Concerning this clonotype itself: At one end, the junction sequence differs from germline, possibly due to a read error. The V call is TRBV7-2, the J call TRBJ2-5, with D tentatively TRBD1 (5 bases). The CDR3 extends over 15 amino acids. Germline V gene data show CDR1 as SGHTA and CDR2 as FQGNSA. The CDR3 coding sequence is TGTGCCAGCAGCTACGGTCCGACCGGACAAGAGACCAAGTACTTC. Its protein is CASSYGPTGQETKYF.

The CDR3 DNA is TGTGCCAGCAGCCAAACCACCCGGGACTGGGGGGTTACAGATACGCAGTATTTT. This codes for CASSQTTRDWGVTDTQYF. The chain links TRBV27 to TRBJ2-3; D might be TRBD2 (6 bases). Germline values: CDR1 MNHEY, CDR2 SMNVEV (reference sequence). V lost 6 bases and J lost 3, with 25 bases in between. There are 18 residues in the CDR3.

V is TRBV7-8 and J is TRBJ1-1; D unclear. This CDR3 spans 13 amino acids. Germline lookup yields CDR1 SGHVS and CDR2 FQNEAQ. Trimming cost V 3 bases and J 3 bases, with 8 bases left between them. The chain's CDR3 is CASSLYSYTEAFF. The CDR3 nucleotides are TGTGCCAGCAGCTTGTACAGCTACACTGAAGCTTTCTTT.

This clonotype was recorded a few times. CDR3 amino acids: CASTRRDPGGAMGNQPQHF. The CDR3, as DNA: TGTGCCAGCACCAGAAGGGACCCAGGGGGGGCAATGGGCAATCAGCCCCAGCATTTT. The V and J genes are TRBV6-6 and TRBJ1-5, with 7 bases aligning to TRBD1. Germline V lookup: CDR1 MNHNY, CDR2 SVGAGI (reference sequence). The CDR3 runs to 19 residues. J was trimmed by 2 bases and V by 7 bases; bases with no gene match: 20.

This clonotype was detected many times. The chain links TRBV28 to TRBJ1-1; 9 bases match TRBD1. The CDR3 is 14 residues long. The germline V gene has CDR1 MDHEN and CDR2 SYDVKM. The V and J ends lost 5 bases and 8 bases, in that order; junction bases with no gene match: 9. The CDR3 DNA reads TGTGCCAGCAGTAGACGACAGGGGGTTCGGGAAGCTTTCTTT. It specifies CASSRRQGVREAFF.

This rearrangement joins TRBV2 to TRBJ2-1; D gene ambiguous. The length of the CDR3 is 15 residues. Germline V CDR1 and CDR2: SNHLY, FYNNEI. The ends were cut back, 5 bases at V and 5 bases at J, with 16 bases in the middle. The CDR3 coding sequence is TGTGCCAGCAGTCCAACCAACGTAAAACACAATGAGCAGTTCTTC. Translated: CASSPTNVKHNEQFF.

This clonotype has a count of ten or more. This CDR3 reads CASSRTGTSGGPDTQYF. CDR3 DNA: TGTGCCAGCAGCAGAACCGGGACTAGCGGGGGGCCAGATACGCAGTATTTT. The chain is built from TRBV7-8 and TRBJ2-3; 15 bases agree with TRBD2. CDR1 is SGHVS, CDR2 FQNEAQ, per germline. V trimming: 5 bases; J trimming: 4 bases; junction bases outside the gene matches: 7. This CDR3 contains 17 residues. The full variable domain, its missing parts supplied by reference TRBV7-8 and TRBJ2-3, is GAGVSQSPRYKVAKRGQDVALRCDPISGHVSLFWYQQALGQGPEFLTYFQNEAQLDKSGLPSDRFFAERPEGSVSTLKIQRTQQEDSAVYLCASSRTGTSGGPDTQYFGPGTRLTVL.

The chain carries TRBV7-2 and TRBJ1-2, with D possibly matching TRBD1 (5 bases). Trimming took off 2 bases at V and 8 bases at J, with 21 bases between the two ends. CDR1 is SGHTA, CDR2 FQGNSA, per germline. The CDR3 extends over 16 amino acids. In DNA, the CDR3 is TGTGCCAGCAGCTTACGAACGGACACCATTCTTTCGGGCTACACCTTC. It specifies CASSLRTDTILSGYTF.

The chain joins TRBV6-1 to TRBJ2-1, with D perhaps TRBD2 (6 bases). The CDR3 runs to 14 residues. Trimming removed 7 bases at V and 0 bases at J, with 10 bases between. CDR1 MNHNS and CDR2 SASEGT come from the germline V gene. CDR3 sequence: CASTGRASYNEQFF. The CDR3 DNA follows: TGTGCCAGCACCGGGAGAGCCTCCTACAATGAGCAGTTCTTC.

The chain couples TRBV19 to TRBJ2-7, with a possible D match to TRBD1 (7 bases). The V and J ends lost 5 bases and 6 bases respectively, with 20 bases between them. Germline V gene sequence: CDR1 LNHDA, CDR2 SQIVND (reference sequence). CDR3 length: 15 residues. CDR3 region: CASSPRGGQASEQYF. CDR3 in DNA: TGTGCCAGTAGTCCCCGGGGAGGACAGGCGTCCGAGCAGTACTTC.

CDR3 in amino acids: CASSNPGQGFATNEKLFF. DNA of the CDR3: TGTGCCAGCAGCAACCCGGGACAGGGTTTTGCAACTAATGAAAAACTGTTTTTT. The gene calls are TRBV6-2 or TRBV6-3 and TRBJ1-4; TRBD1 matches at 9 bases. Per the germline V gene, CDR1 is MNHEY and CDR2 is SVGEGT. This CDR3 region has 18 residues. V gave up 6 bases and J gave up 0 bases; unmatched junction bases: 11.

This rearrangement joins TRBV9 to TRBJ2-7; D call uncertain. CDR1 and CDR2 from the germline V gene are SGDLS and YYNGEE. The V and J ends lost 1 base and 1 base respectively, with 9 bases between them. The CDR3 totals 14 residues. The CDR3 protein is CASSVSGWSYEQYF. The CDR3 DNA follows: TGTGCCAGCAGCGTATCGGGCTGGTCCTACGAGCAGTACTTC.

V gene TRBV20-1 combines with J gene TRBJ2-2; 11 bases agree with TRBD1. This CDR3 spans 14 amino acids. Germline V gene lookup returns CDR1 DFQATT and CDR2 SNEGSKA (reference sequence). V lost 6 bases and J lost 4; bases outside the gene matches: 4. For the CDR3, the DNA is TGCAGTGCCCGGACAGGGGGCACCACCGGGGAGCTGTTTTTT. This gives the protein CSARTGGTTGELFF.

The chain joins TRBV10-3 to TRBJ2-1; either TRBD1 or TRBD2 may supply D (5 bases each). Germline V gives CDR1 ENHRY, CDR2 SYGVKD. The CDR3 consists of 13 residues. The V end was cut by 8 bases, the J end by 6 bases, with 14 bases between. CDR3 DNA: TGTGCCATCGGGGGAGTGCCCAGCAATGAGCAGTTCTTC. Its protein product is CAIGGVPSNEQFF.

In DNA, the CDR3 is TGTGCCAGCAGCTCTGACAGGGGGCCAGATACGCAGTATTTT. Protein sequence: CASSSDRGPDTQYF. The gene calls are TRBV5-4 and TRBJ2-3; 10 bases agree with TRBD1. Per the germline V gene, CDR1 is SGHNT and CDR2 is YYREEE (reference sequence). J lost 4 bases, V lost 3 bases, and 2 bases had no gene match. This CDR3 comprises 14 residues.

A word on this clonotype: Possible read error: a much larger clone is one base away. V and J are TRBV27 and TRBJ1-1, with D possibly matching TRBD1 (6 bases). Germline loops: CDR1 MNHEY, CDR2 SMNVEV (reference sequence). The CDR3 totals 16 residues. The chain's CDR3 is CASRTGRLGANTEALF. CDR3 DNA sequence: TGTGCCAGCAGAACGGGCAGGCTGGGGGCGAACACTGAAGCTTTATTT.

This clonotype has only a few counts. The chain combines TRBV6-5 with TRBJ2-2; D is possibly TRBD2 (6 bases). CDR3 length: 16 residues. Trimming pared 5 bases from V and 2 bases from J, leaving 15 bases between. Germline V CDR1 and CDR2: MNHEY, SVGAGI. This chain's CDR3 is CASSGRQGFNTGELFF. In DNA, the CDR3 is TGTGCCAGCAGTGGGAGGCAGGGCTTTAACACCGGGGAGCTGTTTTTT.

V and J are TRBV20-1 and TRBJ2-4; D is possibly TRBD1 or TRBD2 (5 bases each). CDR3 length: 12 residues. Germline V gene lookup returns CDR1 DFQATT and CDR2 SNEGSKA (reference sequence). V lost 6 bases and J lost 7, with 13 bases in between. The chain's CDR3 is CSAPGRANIQYF. CDR3 in DNA: TGCAGTGCCCCGGGACGAGCGAACATTCAGTACTTC.

This clonotype was detected a few times. The chain employs TRBV6-5 and TRBJ2-6; TRBD1 is a possible D gene (5 bases). Germline-derived CDR1 and CDR2 are MNHEY and SVGAGI. The CDR3 loop spans 15 amino acids. Between the trimmed V and J ends, which lost 6 bases and 0 bases, there was a span of 9 bases. CDR3 DNA: TGTGCCAGCAGGGAGACAGCCTCTGGGGCCAACGTCCTGACTTTC. Protein sequence: CASRETASGANVLTF.

This clonotype was counted only a few times. The V and J genes are TRBV28 and TRBJ2-3, with unresolved D. The CDR3 runs 13 residues. V lost 5 bases and J lost 2, with 8 bases in between. CDR1 is MDHEN and CDR2 is SYDVKM in the germline V gene. CDR3 sequence (DNA): TGTGCCAGCAGTCCTAGTACCACAGATACGCAGTATTTT. This sequence encodes CASSPSTTDTQYF.